The T cell receptor (beta chain) described here comes from a study of shared clonotypes between healthy human individuals. Naive CD8 cells lacked CD45RO and underwent positive selection for CCR7, leaving out terminally differentiated effector memory CD45RA+ cells. There were no recent acute infections or vaccinations among the donors, who were healthy HIV-negative adults. Germline V CDR1 and CDR2: SEHNR, FQNEAQ (reference sequence). The J segment lost 1 base and the V segment lost 0 bases, leaving 1 base of the junction unmatched. This CDR3 comprises 15 residues. The assay was immunoSEQ multiplex PCR, and TCRdb's table has in-frame clones only and misses some. There are 760,000 or so clones in the sample; about 96% occur only once, and over 0.2% lies in the top ten.

V usage is TRBV7-9 and J usage is TRBJ1-1, with 8 bases aligning to TRBD1. This TCR derives from a man under 40 in good health. The specimen sequenced was naive CD8+ T cells sorted from blood. As DNA, the CDR3 is TGTGCCAGCAGCTTAGCCACAGGGGGGAACACTGAAGCTTTCTTT. Protein product: CASSLATGGNTEAFF.